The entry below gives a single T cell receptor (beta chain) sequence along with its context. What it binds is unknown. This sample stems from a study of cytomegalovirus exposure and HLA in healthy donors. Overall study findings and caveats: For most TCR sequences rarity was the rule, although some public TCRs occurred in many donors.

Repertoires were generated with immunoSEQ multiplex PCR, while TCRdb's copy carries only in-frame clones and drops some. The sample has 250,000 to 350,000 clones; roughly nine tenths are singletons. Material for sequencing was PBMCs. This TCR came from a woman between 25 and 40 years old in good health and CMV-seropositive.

In DNA, the CDR3 is TGCGCCAGCAGCCAAGATTTGCTGACGCGGGGTGCCCATGGCTACACCTTC. Translated, it gives CASSQDLLTRGAHGYTF. This chain uses TRBV4-1 with TRBJ1-2; D call uncertain. V was cut by 0 bases and J by 6 bases, with 20 bases left in between. Germline CDR1 and CDR2: MGHRA and YSYEKL. The length of the CDR3 is 17 residues.